A selection of T cell receptor beta chains follows, all from one sample in a study of shared clonotypes between healthy human individuals. The protocol was immunoSEQ multiplex PCR, while the TCRdb copy is restricted to in-frame clones and leaves out a portion. The sample includes approximately 1,500,000 clones, about 98% of them seen just once. Sequencing input: naive CD4+ T cells sorted from blood. The receptors were sampled from a man aged 25 to 45 in good health. Both conserved end residues are part of each CDR3. A D gene is named only where the DNA matches it firmly. The size entry is marked missing in some rows and otherwise reads once, few, many or a size class.

j_call v_call d_call clone_size cdr3_aa cdr3_nt
TRBJ2-2 TRBV28 TRBD1 - CASTHGTGGGLFF TGTGCCAGCACCCACGGGACAGGTGGAGGGCTGTTTTTT
TRBJ2-1 TRBV13 TRBD2 - CASSSVREGAYNEQFF TGTGCCAGCAGCAGCGTGCGGGAGGGAGCCTACAATGAGCAGTTCTTC
TRBJ2-1 TRBV6-5 - once CASSFPGQQFF TGTGCCAGCAGTTTTCCGGGACAGCAGTTCTTC
TRBJ1-5 TRBV7-8 - - CASSLGEDQPQHF TGTGCCAGCAGCTTGGGAGAGGATCAGCCCCAGCATTTT
TRBJ2-2 TRBV7-3 TRBD1 - CASRRDRNTGELFF TGTGCCAGCCGCCGGGACAGAAACACCGGGGAGCTGTTTTTT
TRBJ1-2 TRBV2 - - CASSVSTGSNYGYTF TGTGCCAGCAGTGTTAGCACAGGATCAAACTATGGCTACACCTTC
TRBJ2-1 TRBV5-5 - - CASREGAGSYNEQFF TGTGCCAGCAGGGAGGGGGCTGGGTCCTACAATGAGCAGTTCTTC
TRBJ2-7 TRBV27 TRBD2 - CASSLLAGGRQYF TGTGCCAGCAGTTTATTAGCGGGAGGGCGTCAGTACTTC
TRBJ2-1 TRBV19 TRBD1 once CASSRDRGGNEQFF TGTGCCAGCTCGAGGGACAGGGGTGGCAATGAGCAGTTCTTC
TRBJ2-1 TRBV5-1 TRBD2 - CASSLVTSGLSSYNEQFF TGCGCCAGCAGCTTGGTTACTAGCGGGTTGAGCTCCTACAATGAGCAGTTCTTC
TRBJ2-1 TRBV11-2 - - CASSFGGTYNEQFF TGTGCCAGCAGCTTTGGTGGGACTTACAATGAGCAGTTCTTC
TRBJ1-4 TRBV15 - - CATSRDSEKLFF TGTGCCACCAGCAGAGATAGTGAAAAACTGTTTTTT
TRBJ2-2 TRBV10-1 - - CASSNYRAGELFF TGCGCCAGCAGTAATTACAGGGCCGGGGAGCTGTTTTTT
TRBJ2-3 TRBV27 TRBD1 - CASRRDRVKNTQYF TGTGCCAGCAGGCGGGACAGGGTGAAAAATACGCAGTATTTT
TRBJ2-1 TRBV23-1 - - CAKGAGKGVHEQFF TGCGCCAAAGGGGCGGGAAAAGGGGTACATGAGCAGTTCTTC
TRBJ2-7 TRBV25-1 TRBD1 - CASSEQGAKYEQYF TGTGCCAGCAGTGAACAGGGGGCAAAATACGAGCAGTACTTC
TRBJ2-2 TRBV7-7 - - CASSLAGADTGELFF TGTGCCAGCAGCTTAGCGGGAGCGGATACCGGGGAGCTGTTTTTT
TRBJ2-5 TRBV28 TRBD2 - CASSAGTSGKGGRETQYF TGTGCCAGCAGCGCCGGGACTAGCGGGAAGGGGGGTAGAGAGACCCAGTACTTC
TRBJ2-1 TRBV19 TRBD2 - CASSISTSGRKHNEQFF TGTGCCAGTAGTATTAGTACTAGCGGGAGGAAGCACAATGAGCAGTTCTTC
TRBJ2-7 TRBV5-1 TRBD2 - CASSLGAGDEQYF TGCGCCAGCAGCTTGGGGGCGGGAGACGAGCAGTACTTC
TRBJ1-2 TRBV28 - once CASSGRDLVGGYTF TGTGCCAGCAGTGGACGGGATCTGGTAGGTGGCTACACCTTC
TRBJ2-7 TRBV20-1 - - CSATTPYEQYF TGCAGTGCTACTACCCCCTACGAGCAGTACTTC
TRBJ1-3 TRBV10-3 TRBD1 few CAITPDRGHGNTIYF TGTGCCATCACCCCGGACAGGGGACATGGAAACACCATATATTTT